The 11 T cell receptor beta chains below were found in one sample sequenced in a study of blood T cell repertoires in COVID-19. Profiled with immunoSEQ multiplex PCR; TCRdb holds only in-frame clones, not every one. The data show a few hundred thousand clones, with roughly 89% seen just once and about 3% held by the top ten. Material for sequencing was peripheral blood. Receptors originate from a woman aged 25 to 45 with active or convalescent COVID-19.

The chain has TRBV13 and TRBJ2-3; TRBD1 matches at 7 bases. CDR3 length: 15 residues. J gave up 3 bases and V 3 bases, and 6 bases lay outside the gene matches. From germline, CDR1 is PRHDT and CDR2 FYEKMQ (reference sequence). The CDR3 spells CASSLAPTGTDTQYF. Written as DNA, the CDR3 is TGTGCCAGCAGCTTGGCTCCGACAGGGACAGATACGCAGTATTTT.

The chain is built from TRBV2 and TRBJ1-5; unclear D gene. Germline V lookup: CDR1 SNHLY, CDR2 FYNNEI. The CDR3 has 13 amino acids. V lost 6 bases and J 4 bases, leaving 10 bases between the germline ends. CDR3 nucleotide sequence: TGTGCCAGCAGCCGGGAGAGTAATCAGCCCCAGCATTTT. Amino acids: CASSRESNQPQHF.

The CDR3 nucleotides read TGTGCCAGCAGCTTAGTGAGCGGAGACCATGGCTACACCTTC. Its translation: CASSLVSGDHGYTF. The chain uses TRBV7-9 and TRBJ1-2; D is uncertain. Between the trimmed V and J ends, which lost 1 base and 6 bases, there was a span of 12 bases. CDR1 and CDR2 (germline): SEHNR, FQNEAQ (reference sequence). The CDR3 extends over 14 amino acids.

The CDR3 DNA is TGTGCCAGCTCACCACCAAGCCAGGGGGTAAACAATGAGCAGTTCTTC. Residues: CASSPPSQGVNNEQFF. The chain couples TRBV18 to TRBJ2-1; 7 bases align to TRBD1. The ends lost 0 bases at V and 5 bases at J; junction bases unmatched: 7. Germline V gene lookup returns CDR1 KGHSH and CDR2 LQKENI. CDR3 length equals 16 residues.

The CDR3 loop is CASSLDMNSPLHF. The CDR3 DNA sequence: TGTGCCAGCAGCTTAGATATGAATTCACCCCTCCACTTT. This chain links TRBV7-2 with TRBJ1-6; D gene ambiguous. The CDR3 has 13 amino acids. Germline lookup yields CDR1 SGHTA and CDR2 FQGNSA. Trimming shortened V by 1 base and J by 7 bases, and 5 bases separated the two germline ends.

Here the CDR3 DNA reads TGTGCCAGCAGACCCCGGGACAGGGGGCTTGGAAACACCATATATTTT. Translation: CASRPRDRGLGNTIYF. The chain employs TRBV3-1 (or the pseudogene TRBV3-2) and TRBJ1-3; 12 bases map to TRBD1. The CDR3 totals 16 residues. V shed 6 bases and J 3 bases; nucleotides not matched to a gene: 6. CDR1 LGHDT and CDR2 YNNKEL come from the germline V gene (reference sequence).

This rearrangement joins TRBV18 to TRBJ1-4; 11 positions agree with TRBD1. The V gene's germline CDR1 is KGHSH and CDR2 LQKENI. V lost 1 base and J lost 8; bases outside the gene matches: 3. The CDR3 has 15 residues. The CDR3 is CASSPQGQGDEKLFF. CDR3 in DNA: TGTGCCAGCTCACCACAGGGACAGGGGGACGAAAAACTGTTTTTT.

V gene TRBV2 combines with J gene TRBJ2-1, with a tentative D call TRBD1 (6 bases). Between the trimmed V and J ends, which lost 10 bases and 8 bases, there was a span of 24 bases. The germline CDR1 and CDR2 sequences are SNHLY and FYNNEI. The CDR3 loop spans 15 amino acids. In DNA form, the CDR3 reads TGTGCCACCAGCCGCGGTGGGGGCGGTGGCGATGAGCAGTTCTTC. Its translation is CATSRGGGGGDEQFF.

This chain connects TRBV19 to TRBJ1-2; D remains unclear. Trimming pared 3 bases from V and 6 bases from J, leaving 11 bases between. CDR1 LNHDA and CDR2 SQIVND come from the germline V gene (reference sequence). The CDR3 covers 13 residues. CDR3: CASSIGTAHGYTF. The CDR3, as DNA: TGTGCCAGTAGTATCGGCACAGCCCATGGCTACACCTTC.

This chain joins TRBV4-3 and TRBJ2-7; D possibly corresponds to TRBD1 (6 bases). CDR3 length equals 15 residues. Germline V CDR1 and CDR2: LGHNA, YSLEER. Deletions cut 1 base from V and 4 bases from J, with 14 bases between. The CDR3 coding sequence is TGCGCCAGCAGCCAAGCTAGGGCAGGGGCGTACGAGCAGTACTTC. Encoded protein: CASSQARAGAYEQYF.

The chain joins TRBV4-3 to TRBJ2-3; 9 bases agree with TRBD2. Looked up from germline, CDR1 is LGHNA and CDR2 is YSLEER. The ends lost 3 bases at V and 0 bases at J; junction bases unmatched: 13. The CDR3 runs 19 residues. This chain's CDR3 is CASSHSHQRGASSTDTQYF. Written as DNA, the CDR3 is TGCGCCAGCAGCCACTCCCATCAGCGGGGGGCTTCTAGCACAGATACGCAGTATTTT.